The 27 T cell receptor beta chains below were found in one sample sequenced in a study of identical twins. From the 5' RACE reads, TCRdb called clonotypes with MiXCR, one entry per CDR3 protein. The sample consists of more than 650,000 distinct CDR3 sequences, less than 7% of them appearing once. The material sequenced was naive T cells sorted from blood. These receptors were taken from a man between 18 and 35 years old in good health.

The chain has TRBV5-6 and TRBJ2-4, with D perhaps given as TRBD1 or TRBD2 (6 bases each). Germline CDR1 is SGHDT and CDR2 is YYEEEE. Trimming took 4 bases from V and 8 from J, leaving 19 bases between them. The CDR3 extends over 15 amino acids. The CDR3 here is CASSLGGGNSDIQYF. The CDR3 DNA follows: TGTGCCAGCAGCCTCGGAGGGGGAAATTCGGACATTCAGTACTTC.

This clonotype was found many times. J is TRBJ2-7 and V is TRBV29-1, with 7 nucleotides matching TRBD2. With V trimmed by 7 bases and J by 2 bases, 5 bases remained unmatched. The germline CDR1 and CDR2 sequences are SQVTM and ANQGSEA. CDR3 length: 12 residues. This chain's CDR3 is CSAGEGPYEQYF. The CDR3 DNA is TGCAGCGCGGGGGAGGGACCCTACGAGCAGTACTTC.

J is TRBJ1-6 and V is TRBV20-1, with D tentatively TRBD1 (5 bases). V lost 3 bases and J 9 bases, leaving 12 bases between the germline ends. The CDR3 is made up of 13 amino acids. The germline V gene encodes CDR1 DFQATT and CDR2 SNEGSKA (reference sequence). The CDR3, as DNA: TGCAGTGCTAGTATCGGGACCGCTTCACCCCTCCACTTT. Encoded protein: CSASIGTASPLHF.

This clonotype occurred many times. The chain couples TRBV20-1 to TRBJ2-7; perhaps TRBD1 as D (5 bases). The CDR3 totals 14 residues. The germline CDR1 and CDR2 sequences are DFQATT and SNEGSKA (reference sequence). Trimming removed 3 bases from V and 0 bases from J, with 12 bases in between. The CDR3 region has the DNA TGCAGTGCTAGGGACCGCAGGGACTCCTACGAGCAGTACTTC. The encoded protein is CSARDRRDSYEQYF.

This clonotype came up many times. The V and J genes are TRBV7-2 and TRBJ2-3; the match to TRBD1 covers 7 bases. The germline V gene encodes CDR1 SGHTA and CDR2 FQGNSA. The CDR3 is 14 residues long. Germline trimming cut 9 bases from V and 2 bases from J; bases unmatched to any gene: 8. DNA for the CDR3: TGTGCCAGTACCGAGGGGGCTACCACAGATACGCAGTATTTT. Its translation: CASTEGATTDTQYF.

This clonotype was picked up many times. The chain uses TRBV28 and TRBJ2-7; the D gene could be TRBD1 or TRBD2 (5 bases each). V dropped 5 bases and J dropped 6 bases, with 14 bases sitting between them. The CDR3 is made up of 13 amino acids. The V gene's germline CDR1 is MDHEN and CDR2 SYDVKM. CDR3 sequence reads: CASSPVTGPEQYF. The DNA of the CDR3 is TGTGCCAGCAGTCCTGTTACGGGGCCCGAGCAGTACTTC.

This clonotype was counted a few times. The CDR3 nucleotides are TGCAGCGTTGTTGCTGTTTGGGGTCAGCCCCAGCATTTT. The encoded protein is CSVVAVWGQPQHF. This chain joins TRBV29-1 and TRBJ1-5; no clear D. The CDR3 length is 13 residues. V lost 4 bases and J lost 6, with 13 bases in between. The germline CDR1 and CDR2 sequences are SQVTM and ANQGSEA. Based on the CDR3 plus reference TRBV29-1 and TRBJ1-5, the full variable domain is SAVISQKPSRDICQRGTSLTIQCQVDSQVTMMFWYRQQPGQSLTLIATANQGSEATYESGFVIDKFPISRPNLTFSTLTVSNMSPEDSSIYLCSVVAVWGQPQHFGDGTRLSIL.

Many counts were recorded for this clonotype. This chain connects TRBV7-2 to TRBJ2-3; 10 bases map to TRBD2. The V segment lost 8 bases and the J segment 2 bases; nucleotides outside the gene matches: 4. In germline, CDR1 is SGHTA, CDR2 FQGNSA. This CDR3 spans 14 amino acids. The CDR3 loop is CASLSGGFTDTQYF. The CDR3 DNA reads as TGTGCCAGCCTTAGCGGGGGGTTCACAGATACGCAGTATTTT.

This clonotype was counted between two and nine times. The V call is TRBV4-3, the J call TRBJ1-4; possibly TRBD1 for D (6 bases). The CDR3 is 13 amino acids. CDR1 and CDR2 from the germline V gene are LGHNA and YSLEER. Between the trimmed V and J ends, which lost 0 bases and 13 bases, there was a span of 12 bases. The CDR3 spells CASSQEGGWGLFF. The CDR3 region has the DNA TGCGCCAGCAGCCAAGAAGGGGGGTGGGGACTGTTTTTT.

This clonotype appeared a few times. This chain connects TRBV7-9 to TRBJ1-2; D is undetermined. Trimming cost V 5 bases and J 0 bases, with 16 bases left between them. Looked up from germline, CDR1 is SEHNR and CDR2 is FQNEAQ (reference sequence). The CDR3 totals 16 residues. The CDR3 DNA sequence: TGTGCCAGCAGCCCCCCCGGAGACGGCTCTAACTATGGCTACACCTTC. It encodes CASSPPGDGSNYGYTF.

Only a few counts were recorded for this clonotype. V is TRBV5-1 and J is TRBJ2-2; 10 bases agree with TRBD2. This CDR3 is built from 16 residues. Per the germline V gene, CDR1 is SGHRS and CDR2 is YFSETQ. Trimming at V came to 5 bases and at J to 7 bases, leaving 11 bases not matched to a gene. The CDR3 here is CASRRGLADPIGELFF. CDR3 nucleotide sequence: TGCGCCAGCAGACGCGGACTAGCGGACCCCATCGGGGAGCTGTTTTTT.

Details on this clonotype: Just one base apart from a much larger clone, this may be a read error. The genes are TRBV7-6 and TRBJ2-1; D gene unclear. Germline V lookup: CDR1 SGHVS, CDR2 FNYEAQ. The CDR3 sequence is 15 residues long. CDR3: CASSTAGTAYNEQIF. The CDR3 DNA sequence: TGTGCCAGCAGCACGGCCGGAACAGCGTACAATGAGCAGATCTTC.

The chain is built from TRBV12-3 or TRBV12-4 and TRBJ2-1; 8 nucleotides line up with TRBD2. V shed 5 bases and J 4 bases; nucleotides not matched to a gene: 10. The CDR3 runs 16 residues. The CDR3 reads CASSGGRSGGYNEQFF. The CDR3, as DNA: TGTGCCAGCAGTGGAGGGAGGAGCGGGGGTTACAATGAGCAGTTCTTC.

At least ten counts were recorded for this clonotype. The CDR3 DNA is TGTGCCAGCAGCTTAGTAGCGGGATACGAAGATACGCAGTATTTT. Amino acid sequence: CASSLVAGYEDTQYF. The rearrangement uses TRBV7-2 and TRBJ2-3; the match to TRBD2 covers 8 bases. With V trimmed by 1 base and J by 5 bases, 5 bases remained unmatched. This CDR3 contains 15 residues. In germline, CDR1 is SGHTA, CDR2 FQGNSA.

The sample holds a few counts of this clonotype. This chain uses TRBV7-2 with TRBJ2-7, with D perhaps assigned TRBD1 or TRBD2 (5 bases each). The V end was cut by 6 bases, the J end by 0 bases, with 9 bases between. Germline lookup yields CDR1 SGHTA and CDR2 FQGNSA. The CDR3 contains 13 residues. Written as DNA, the CDR3 is TGTGCCAGCAGGGGGGAAATCTCCTACGAGCAGTACTTC. Its protein product is CASRGEISYEQYF. Variable domain in full (rest from reference TRBV7-2 and TRBJ2-7): GAGVSQSPSNKVTEKGKDVELRCDPISGHTALYWYRQSLGQGLEFLIYFQGNSAPDKSGLPSDRFSAERTGGSVSTLTIQRTQQEDSAVYLCASRGEISYEQYFGPGTRLTVT.

This clonotype was observed a few times. The CDR3 bases are TGCAGTGCTAGAGATCTCGCGAGCGGGAGGGTCACCGGGGAGCTGTTTTTT. Protein product: CSARDLASGRVTGELFF. The chain is built from TRBV20-1 and TRBJ2-2; 10 nucleotides line up with TRBD2. From germline, CDR1 is DFQATT and CDR2 SNEGSKA (reference sequence). This CDR3 region has 17 residues. The V gene end was trimmed by 0 bases and the J gene end by 4 bases; junction bases not matched to a gene: 8.

This clonotype was counted ten times or more. The chain recombines TRBV10-3 with TRBJ2-5; no reliable D call. Germline V gene lookup returns CDR1 ENHRY and CDR2 SYGVKD. V shed 1 base and J shed 4 bases, with 7 bases lying between them. The CDR3 has 13 residues. As DNA, the CDR3 is TGTGCCATCAGTGAGTTTCGGCGAGAGACCCAGTACTTC. It translates to CAISEFRRETQYF.

This clonotype was seen only a few times. The gene calls are TRBV5-8 and TRBJ2-3, with D perhaps matching TRBD2 (6 bases). The germline gives CDR1 SGHTS, CDR2 YDEGEE. The CDR3 is 13 amino acids. The V end was cut by 4 bases, the J end by 11 bases, with 17 bases between. The CDR3 region is CASSPRGSWVQYF. CDR3 DNA sequence: TGTGCCAGCAGCCCGCGGGGCTCTTGGGTGCAGTATTTT. Complete variable domain (other parts from reference TRBV5-8 and TRBJ2-3): EAGVTQSPTHLIKTRGQQATLRCSPISGHTSVYWYQQALGLGLQFLLWYDEGEERNRGNFPPRFSGRQFPNYSSELNVNALELEDSALYLCASSPRGSWVQYFGPGTRLTVL.

This clonotype was seen ten or more times. CDR3 region: CSASGRARVDEQFF. The CDR3 DNA reads as TGCAGTGCTAGCGGGAGGGCCAGGGTCGATGAGCAGTTCTTC. The chain employs TRBV20-1 and TRBJ2-1; TRBD2 matches at 8 bases. The CDR3 runs 14 residues. V was clipped by 3 bases and J by 8 bases; unmatched bases: 9. Germline V gene sequence: CDR1 DFQATT, CDR2 SNEGSKA (reference sequence).

The gene calls are TRBV29-1 and TRBJ1-4, with D uncertain. Germline V gene lookup returns CDR1 SQVTM and CDR2 ANQGSEA. The CDR3 runs to 13 residues. Trimming pared 6 bases from V and 3 bases from J, leaving 11 bases between. The CDR3 region is CSVPVGSNEKLFF. CDR3 sequence (DNA): TGCAGCGTCCCGGTAGGCTCTAATGAAAAACTGTTTTTT.

This clonotype was recorded many times. This chain joins TRBV6-5 and TRBJ1-1; D might be TRBD1 (6 bases). This CDR3 region has 14 residues. Trimming removed 0 bases at V and 1 base at J, with 6 bases between. CDR1 is MNHEY and CDR2 is SVGAGI in the germline V gene. In DNA, the CDR3 is TGTGCCAGCAGTTACTCACAGGGGAACACTGAAGCTTTCTTT. Amino acids: CASSYSQGNTEAFF.

The table lists this clonotype with a few counts. The chain links TRBV14 to TRBJ2-1, with 14 nucleotides matching TRBD2. The J segment lost 8 bases and the V segment lost 5 bases, leaving 8 bases of the junction unmatched. The CDR3 has 16 residues. CDR1 is SGHDN and CDR2 is FVKESK in the germline V gene. This chain's CDR3 is CASSKPGLAGVDEQFF. CDR3 DNA: TGTGCCAGCAGCAAGCCGGGACTAGCGGGAGTCGATGAGCAGTTCTTC.

This clonotype was seen at least ten times. The chain joins TRBV9 to TRBJ1-2; no clear D gene. Germline V CDR1 and CDR2: SGDLS, YYNGEE. This CDR3 spans 13 amino acids. The germline V and J ends were trimmed by 0 bases and 8 bases, with 11 bases remaining between them. The CDR3 spells CASSVDAGWGYTF. CDR3 sequence (DNA): TGTGCCAGCAGCGTAGATGCGGGTTGGGGCTACACCTTC.

In this sample, this clonotype turned up many times. The rearrangement joins TRBV5-1 to TRBJ2-7; D call uncertain. V shed 1 base and J shed 0 bases, with 11 bases lying between them. The CDR3 has 15 residues. CDR1 and CDR2 (germline): SGHRS, YFSETQ. DNA for the CDR3: TGCGCCAGCAGCTTGCTGGCGGCCAGCTCCTACGAGCAGTACTTC. Amino acids: CASSLLAASSYEQYF. Full variable domain (rest looked up from reference TRBV5-1 and TRBJ2-7): KAGVTQTPRYLIKTRGQQVTLSCSPISGHRSVSWYQQTPGQGLQFLFEYFSETQRNKGNFPGRFSGRQFSNSRSEMNVSTLELGDSALYLCASSLLAASSYEQYFGPGTRLTVT.

A few counts support this clonotype. The chain joins TRBV3-1 to TRBJ2-3, with TRBD1 identical over 9 bases. V gave up 6 bases and J gave up 4 bases; unmatched junction bases: 2. The CDR3 covers 13 residues. CDR1 and CDR2 from the germline V gene are LGHDT and YNNKEL (reference sequence). The CDR3 coding sequence is TGTGCCAGCAGACAGGGGGCCCCAGATACGCAGTATTTT. Translation: CASRQGAPDTQYF.

This clonotype was detected ten times or more. J is TRBJ2-3 and V is TRBV20-1, with TRBD2 identical over 7 bases. Per the germline V gene, CDR1 is DFQATT and CDR2 is SNEGSKA (reference sequence). Losses at the gene ends were 5 bases for V and 3 bases for J; bases not matched to a gene: 5. The CDR3 covers 13 residues. CDR3 nucleotide sequence: TGCAGTGCTCTGAGGGGAGGGACAGATACGCAGTATTTT. Translation gives CSALRGGTDTQYF.

This clonotype was seen many times. The gene calls are TRBV27 and TRBJ2-1, with D perhaps matching TRBD1 (6 bases). Germline CDR1 reads MNHEY; CDR2 reads SMNVEV (reference sequence). The CDR3 length is 17 residues. V gave up 5 bases and J gave up 2 bases, with 19 bases separating them. The CDR3 here is CASSPNNNRVAYNEQFF. The CDR3 DNA reads as TGTGCCAGCAGTCCGAACAATAACAGGGTGGCCTACAATGAGCAGTTCTTC.